A selection of T cell receptor beta chains follows, all from one sample in a study of OX40 agonist ivuxolimab in advanced cancers. Libraries were prepared by immunoSEQ multiplex PCR; TCRdb keeps only in-frame clonotypes and omits some of them. The sample has roughly 92,000 clones; approximately 90% are singletons. Source: CD4+ or CD8+ T cells sorted from blood, taken in a trial of the OX40 agonist ivuxolimab. Receptors were obtained from an adult with an advanced solid tumor such as melanoma, head and neck, liver or kidney cancer. Each CDR3 is given with its conserved first and last residue. The D gene is left open where the match is weak. For some rows the clone size is stated as once, few or many, or as a class when expanded; others skip it.

D: .; size: .; V: TRBV2; J: TRBJ1-1; DNA: TGTGCCAGCAGTGTCAGGGGCGGGAACACTGAAGCTTTCTTT; CDR3: CASSVRGGNTEAFF
D: .; size: .; V: TRBV11-3; J: TRBJ1-2; DNA: TGTGCCAGCAGCTTAGAAGGTAGCGGTGGCTACACCTTC; CDR3: CASSLEGSGGYTF
D: TRBD1; size: .; V: TRBV6-5; J: TRBJ1-5; DNA: TGTGCCAGCAGTTATTCCCGACAGGGGGAACAGCCCCAGCATTTT; CDR3: CASSYSRQGEQPQHF
D: .; size: once; V: TRBV5-4; J: TRBJ2-2; DNA: TGTGCCAGCAGCTCAGGGGCCACCGGGGAGCTGTTTTTT; CDR3: CASSSGATGELFF
D: TRBD2; size: .; V: TRBV11-2; J: TRBJ2-1; DNA: TGTGCCAGCAGCTTAGCGGGGGGTTCCCACAATGAGCAGTTCTTC; CDR3: CASSLAGGSHNEQFF
D: .; size: once; V: TRBV7-9; J: TRBJ1-5; DNA: TGTGCCAGCAGCTTAGTAACAGGGACACATCAGCCCCAGCATTTT; CDR3: CASSLVTGTHQPQHF
D: .; size: few; V: TRBV18; J: TRBJ1-5; DNA: TGTGCCAGCTCACTAAGGGTCGACGAGGGTCAGCCCCAGCATTTT; CDR3: CASSLRVDEGQPQHF
D: .; size: .; V: TRBV29-1; J: TRBJ2-2; DNA: TGCAGCGTTGAAAGCGGTTCCGCGAACACCGGGGAGCTGTTTTTT; CDR3: CSVESGSANTGELFF
D: .; size: .; V: TRBV7-3; J: TRBJ2-1; DNA: TGTGCCAGCAGCCAAGGAGTGGGCCTATGGGATGAGCAGTTCTTC; CDR3: CASSQGVGLWDEQFF
D: TRBD2; size: .; V: TRBV11-3; J: TRBJ2-1; DNA: TGTGCCAGCAGCTTAAGCCGCGGGGGGCGGAACAATGAGCAGTTCTTC; CDR3: CASSLSRGGRNNEQFF
D: .; size: once; V: TRBV25-1; J: TRBJ1-6; DNA: TGTGCCAGCAGTGAATCCTGGGGGGTCGGGAATTCACCCCTCCACTTT; CDR3: CASSESWGVGNSPLHF
D: .; size: .; V: TRBV4-2; J: TRBJ1-2; DNA: TGTGCCAGCAGCCAAGATGATCGAGTTCAAGGCTACACCTTC; CDR3: CASSQDDRVQGYTF
D: .; size: .; V: TRBV5-8; J: TRBJ2-1; DNA: TGTGCCAGCAGCTGGAGGGGTCTCTCCTACAATGAGCAGTTCTTC; CDR3: CASSWRGLSYNEQFF
D: .; size: .; V: TRBV10-3; J: TRBJ1-1; DNA: TGTGCCATCAGTGAGTGGCGCCAGAACACTGAAGCTTTCTTT; CDR3: CAISEWRQNTEAFF
D: TRBD1; size: .; V: TRBV5-1; J: TRBJ2-3; DNA: TGCGCCAGCAGCTTCGGGGACAGACACACAGATACGCAGTATTTT; CDR3: CASSFGDRHTDTQYF
D: TRBD1; size: once; V: TRBV13; J: TRBJ1-1; DNA: TGTGCCAGCAGCGCCGGACAGGGGAACACTGAAGCTTTCTTT; CDR3: CASSAGQGNTEAFF
D: .; size: .; V: TRBV5-4; J: TRBJ2-1; DNA: TGTGCCAGCAGAACGGACGTAACTCTCCCCTACAATGAGCAGTTCTTC; CDR3: CASRTDVTLPYNEQFF
D: TRBD2; size: once; V: TRBV7-3; J: TRBJ2-2; DNA: TGTGCCAGCAGCCCAGGGCTAGCGGGAGGAACCGGGGAGCTGTTTTTT; CDR3: CASSPGLAGGTGELFF
D: TRBD2; size: .; V: TRBV5-4; J: TRBJ2-1; DNA: TGTGCCAGCAGCTTGGTGTCTAGCGGGAGGAATGAGCAGTTCTTC; CDR3: CASSLVSSGRNEQFF
D: TRBD2; size: .; V: TRBV4-3; J: TRBJ2-2; DNA: TGCGCCAGCAGCCAGCTGACTAGCGGGGGGACCGGGGAGCTGTTTTTT; CDR3: CASSQLTSGGTGELFF
D: .; size: once; V: TRBV28; J: TRBJ2-7; DNA: TGTGCCAGCAGTTTACCTCAGGGTTACGAGCAGTACTTC; CDR3: CASSLPQGYEQYF